Shown below are 30 T cell receptor beta chains from a single sample sequenced in a study of T-cell reconstitution after alpha-beta-depleted transplantation in children. As it was prepared, the TCRbeta library received unique molecular identifiers. TCRdb called the PCR reads again in MiXCR, with one record for every CDR3 protein. The table shows around 600,000 distinct CDR3 sequences, with under 12% occurring only once. This material consisted of PBMCs from the stem cell graft donor, taken from the stem cell graft. The source is a human donor who donated a stem cell graft to a child with acute myeloid leukemia.

The chain has TRBV4-3 and TRBJ2-1; a weak D match, TRBD2 (7 bases). The germline V gene has CDR1 LGHNA and CDR2 YSLEER. The CDR3 covers 16 residues. With 0 bases removed from V and 8 bases from J, the gap between germline ends came to 17 bases. The CDR3 loop is CASSQESAGAIDEQFF. The CDR3 region has the DNA TGCGCCAGCAGCCAAGAGTCGGCGGGGGCGATTGATGAGCAGTTCTTC.

This sequence joins TRBV5-1 and TRBJ2-1; D not resolved. This CDR3 region has 15 residues. The germline gives CDR1 SGHRS, CDR2 YFSETQ. V was cut by 0 bases and J by 6 bases, with 13 bases left in between. This CDR3 is CASSLARAEINEQFF. For the CDR3, the DNA is TGCGCCAGCAGCTTGGCACGAGCAGAAATCAATGAGCAGTTCTTC.

This clonotype was observed a few times. The chain couples TRBV7-3 to TRBJ1-1, with a possible D match to TRBD1 (5 bases). V lost 5 bases to trimming and J lost 10 bases, with 17 bases between them. Germline loops: CDR1 SGHTA, CDR2 FQGTGA. The CDR3 is made up of 13 amino acids. CDR3 protein: CASSKGPDRAAFF. DNA of the CDR3: TGTGCCAGCAGCAAGGGGCCGGACCGAGCAGCTTTCTTT.

The CDR3 loop is CASSLVGRISYNEQFF. In nucleotides, the CDR3 is TGTGCCAGCAGCTTAGTGGGCAGAATTTCATACAATGAGCAGTTCTTC. The chain couples TRBV11-3 to TRBJ2-1, with D unclear. The CDR3 spans 16 residues. The germline CDR1 and CDR2 sequences are SGHNT and YENEEA. Trimming shortened V by 1 base and J by 4 bases, and 14 bases separated the two germline ends.

This clonotype was observed many times. V usage is TRBV5-1 and J usage is TRBJ2-1, with no clear D. There are 15 residues in the CDR3. Germline CDR1 and CDR2: SGHRS and YFSETQ. The V end was cut by 0 bases, the J end by 8 bases, with 15 bases between. This CDR3 is CASSLEIFGSDEQFF. As DNA, the CDR3 is TGCGCCAGCAGCTTGGAGATTTTCGGCTCCGATGAGCAGTTCTTC.

The table lists this clonotype with a few counts. V is TRBV20-1 and J is TRBJ2-7; 10 bases match TRBD1. Per germline, CDR1 DFQATT and CDR2 SNEGSKA (reference sequence). Trimming removed 6 bases from V and 5 bases from J; junction bases left unmatched: 7. The CDR3 sequence is 13 residues long. This CDR3 is CSARQGARNEQYF. CDR3 coding DNA: TGCAGTGCGCGACAGGGGGCTCGGAACGAGCAGTACTTC.

The rearrangement links TRBV7-2 to TRBJ2-5, with D possibly matching TRBD1 (6 bases). The CDR3 contains 15 residues. Trimming removed 6 bases from V and 2 bases from J, with 16 bases in between. Germline CDR1 SGHTA, CDR2 FQGNSA. This chain's CDR3 is CASRLQTQGQETQYF. In nucleotides, the CDR3 is TGTGCCAGCAGACTTCAAACACAGGGTCAAGAGACCCAGTACTTC.

The sample holds many counts of this clonotype. The CDR3 sequence: CASNPVSGTDTQYF. CDR3 coding DNA: TGTGCCAGCAACCCCGTTAGTGGCACAGATACGCAGTATTTT. This chain joins TRBV7-9 and TRBJ2-3; no clear D gene. CDR1 is SEHNR and CDR2 is FQNEAQ in the germline V gene (reference sequence). CDR3 length: 14 amino acids. Trimming removed 7 bases at V and 1 base at J, with 12 bases between.

The rearrangement joins TRBV19 to TRBJ2-5; D not resolved. The V and J ends lost 3 bases and 3 bases respectively, with 8 bases between them. From germline, CDR1 is LNHDA and CDR2 SQIVND (reference sequence). The CDR3 sequence is 13 residues long. The DNA for the CDR3 is TGTGCCAGTAGTATTGCCCAGGAAGAGACCCAGTACTTC. Translation: CASSIAQEETQYF.

The rearrangement uses TRBV15 and TRBJ1-3, with unresolved D. Germline V lookup: CDR1 LNHNV, CDR2 YYDKDF (reference sequence). The CDR3 length is 15 residues. Deletions cut 0 bases from V and 4 bases from J, with 10 bases between. CDR3 in amino acids: CATSRERTGGNTIYF. In DNA form, the CDR3 reads TGTGCCACCAGCAGAGAGCGGACGGGAGGAAACACCATATATTTT.

This clonotype was seen more than once but under ten times. The V call is TRBV5-1, the J call TRBJ2-3; TRBD2 agrees at 12 bases. The V segment lost 0 bases and the J segment 0 bases; nucleotides outside the gene matches: 2. Germline V CDR1 and CDR2: SGHRS, YFSETQ. This CDR3 comprises 17 residues. CDR3 region: CASSLGGTSGSTDTQYF. DNA for the CDR3: TGCGCCAGCAGCTTGGGGGGGACTAGCGGGAGCACAGATACGCAGTATTTT.

The chain links TRBV9 to TRBJ1-2; a possible D gene is TRBD1 (6 bases). The CDR3 runs 14 residues. Germline values: CDR1 SGDLS, CDR2 YYNGEE. V gave up 2 bases and J gave up 4 bases, with 12 bases separating them. CDR3 DNA sequence: TGTGCCAGCAGCGTCGGGACATCGACCTATGGCTACACCTTC. It yields the protein CASSVGTSTYGYTF.

In this sample, this clonotype turned up a few times. The gene calls are TRBV7-2 and TRBJ2-7, with 12 positions matching TRBD2. CDR3 length: 15 amino acids. Per the germline V gene, CDR1 is SGHTA and CDR2 is FQGNSA. V was clipped by 5 bases and J by 5 bases; unmatched bases: 7. CDR3 residues: CASSRLAGVPDEQYF. The CDR3 DNA sequence: TGTGCCAGCAGCAGACTAGCGGGAGTTCCGGACGAGCAGTACTTC.

This clonotype came up many times. The chain is built from TRBV6-5 and TRBJ2-6, with a tentative D call TRBD2 (6 bases). Trimming shortened V by 4 bases and J by 2 bases, and 18 bases separated the two germline ends. Germline CDR1 reads MNHEY; CDR2 reads SVGAGI. CDR3 length: 18 residues. The CDR3 DNA reads as TGTGCCAGCAGTTTACCCGGGACTGGCTATACTGGGGCCAACGTCCTGACTTTC. It is translated as CASSLPGTGYTGANVLTF.

This clonotype was seen ten or more times. This chain links TRBV20-1 with TRBJ1-4; 8 positions match TRBD1. CDR1 is DFQATT, CDR2 SNEGSKA, per germline (reference sequence). Trimming at V came to 1 base and at J to 6 bases, leaving 10 bases not matched to a gene. CDR3 length equals 16 residues. The CDR3 DNA reads as TGCAGTGCTAGAGTTGCAGGGGGCGAGGGTTATGAAAAACTGTTTTTT. Translation: CSARVAGGEGYEKLFF.

As DNA, the CDR3 is TGCAGCGTGAGTAGCGGGAGAACCGGGGAGCTGTTTTTT. Encoded protein: CSVSSGRTGELFF. The chain has TRBV29-1 and TRBJ2-2; 9 positions match TRBD2. The CDR3 totals 13 residues. Germline values: CDR1 SQVTM, CDR2 ANQGSEA. After removal of 6 bases from V and 5 bases from J, the junction contained 4 bases not matched to a gene.

This clonotype showed up many times. The rearrangement links TRBV7-6 to TRBJ2-7; 10 positions agree with TRBD2. Trimming at V came to 4 bases and at J to 0 bases, leaving 6 bases not matched to a gene. This CDR3 is 16 amino acids long. Germline V lookup: CDR1 SGHVS, CDR2 FNYEAQ. The CDR3 here is CASSSIAGGLSYEQYF. The CDR3 coding sequence is TGTGCCAGCAGCTCAATAGCGGGAGGCCTCTCCTACGAGCAGTACTTC.

The chain links TRBV20-1 to TRBJ2-1; 7 positions agree with TRBD2. The J segment lost 0 bases and the V segment lost 3 bases, leaving 11 bases of the junction unmatched. The CDR3 covers 17 residues. Germline V gene lookup returns CDR1 DFQATT and CDR2 SNEGSKA (reference sequence). This chain's CDR3 is CSARGGGGRASYNEQFF. CDR3 sequence (DNA): TGCAGTGCTAGGGGAGGTGGTGGGAGGGCCTCCTACAATGAGCAGTTCTTC.

This clonotype has a count of ten or more. The rearrangement uses TRBV27 and TRBJ1-5; the D gene is possibly TRBD1 (5 bases). Germline assignment: CDR1 MNHEY and CDR2 SMNVEV (reference sequence). There are 15 residues in the CDR3. Trimming left V 5 bases short and J 7 bases short, with 18 bases between. The CDR3 loop is CASSRGQGLGQPQHF. In DNA form, the CDR3 reads TGTGCCAGCAGTCGTGGCCAGGGCCTAGGCCAGCCCCAGCATTTT.

This clonotype was picked up a small number of times. The chain has TRBV12-3 or TRBV12-4 and TRBJ2-6, with 8 bases lining up with TRBD1. The CDR3 totals 15 residues. V trimming: 5 bases; J trimming: 7 bases; junction bases outside the gene matches: 7. CDR3 residues: CASSLGQGIANVLTF. CDR3 in DNA: TGTGCCAGCAGTCTCGGACAGGGTATAGCCAACGTCCTGACTTTC.

The J gene is TRBJ1-1, the V gene TRBV21-1. TRBV21-1 is shown as a pseudogene. The CDR3 runs 13 residues. The CDR3 is CASRVTGGPEAFF. CDR3 sequence (DNA): TGTGCCAGCAGGGTTACGGGGGGGCCTGAAGCTTTCTTT.

At least ten counts were recorded for this clonotype. The chain employs TRBV6-2 or TRBV6-3 and TRBJ2-1, with D possibly TRBD2 on 5 matching bases. Germline-derived CDR1 and CDR2 are MNHEY and SVGEGT. Between the trimmed V and J ends, which lost 7 bases and 0 bases, there was a span of 10 bases. The CDR3 contains 14 residues. The CDR3 coding sequence is TGTGCCAGCATCGGGGTACACTCCTACAATGAGCAGTTCTTC. It translates to CASIGVHSYNEQFF.

This clonotype was seen many times. The chain employs TRBV7-3 and TRBJ2-2, with D tentatively TRBD2 (6 bases). Germline V gives CDR1 SGHTA, CDR2 FQGTGA. V shed 2 bases and J shed 4 bases, with 11 bases lying between them. The CDR3 runs 15 residues. CDR3 protein: CASSLGGVGTGELFF. The DNA of the CDR3 is TGTGCCAGCAGCTTAGGAGGGGTGGGCACCGGGGAGCTGTTTTTT.

This clonotype was seen a handful of times. The chain couples TRBV12-3 or TRBV12-4 to TRBJ1-6, with D maybe TRBD1 (6 bases). Deletions cut 5 bases from V and 7 bases from J, with 15 bases between. The CDR3 consists of 15 residues. The DNA of the CDR3 is TGTGCCAGCAGTACAGGGTCCTTGAGGAATTCACCCCTCCACTTT. It specifies CASSTGSLRNSPLHF.

Only a few counts were recorded for this clonotype. The chain joins TRBV6-5 to TRBJ2-7; D gene uncertain. The CDR3 extends over 12 amino acids. Germline CDR1 MNHEY, CDR2 SVGAGI. V dropped 6 bases and J dropped 7 bases, with 13 bases sitting between them. The CDR3 reads CASRRRQTEQYF. As DNA, the CDR3 is TGTGCCAGCAGACGCCGACAAACAGAGCAGTACTTC.

This clonotype was seen a few times. The chain has TRBV7-9 and TRBJ2-1, with D perhaps matching TRBD2 (7 bases). Between the trimmed V and J ends, which lost 5 bases and 9 bases, there was a span of 20 bases. This CDR3 region has 15 residues. Germline CDR1 SEHNR, CDR2 FQNEAQ (reference sequence). The CDR3 region has the DNA TGTGCCAGCAGCCCCGACGGGGGGCCGGGCATTGAGCAGTTCTTC. Protein product: CASSPDGGPGIEQFF.

The rearrangement links TRBV20-1 to TRBJ1-2, with TRBD1 matching 9 bases. CDR3 length: 17 amino acids. The trim removed 6 bases at V and 0 bases at J, leaving 14 bases unmatched. Germline lookup yields CDR1 DFQATT and CDR2 SNEGSKA (reference sequence). CDR3 in amino acids: CSAFGTGQTLANYGYTF. The CDR3 nucleotides read TGCAGTGCCTTCGGGACAGGGCAGACCTTAGCTAACTATGGCTACACCTTC.

The V and J genes are TRBV6-5 and TRBJ1-6; TRBD1 is a possible D gene (5 bases). There are 18 residues in the CDR3. Germline assignment: CDR1 MNHEY and CDR2 SVGAGI. The V gene lost 3 bases and the J gene lost 0 bases, with 15 bases spanning the gap. The DNA for the CDR3 is TGTGCCAGCAGTTATGGCGGGACCTTGAGCTCCTATAATTCACCCCTCCACTTT. It specifies CASSYGGTLSSYNSPLHF.

This clonotype was picked up many times. The rearrangement joins TRBV29-1 to TRBJ2-7, with 9 positions matching TRBD2. Germline values: CDR1 SQVTM, CDR2 ANQGSEA. V shed 6 bases, J shed 0 bases, and the junction held 9 bases outside the gene matches. The CDR3 has 15 residues. The CDR3 DNA reads as TGCAGCGTCCGGGGACTAGCTGAAAGCTCCTACGAGCAGTACTTC. Residues: CSVRGLAESSYEQYF.

This clonotype was observed a single time. The rearrangement joins TRBV7-9 to TRBJ2-7; 7 bases are a match to TRBD1. The CDR3 is 15 residues long. Germline CDR1 SEHNR, CDR2 FQNEAQ (reference sequence). V gave up 1 base and J gave up 3 bases; unmatched junction bases: 6. In nucleotides, the CDR3 is TGTGCCAGCAGCTTAGGAGACAGGGTATTCTACGAGCAGTACTTC. Residues: CASSLGDRVFYEQYF. Full variable domain (outside the CDR3, taken from reference TRBV7-9 and TRBJ2-7): DTGVSQNPRHKITKRGQNVTFRCDPISEHNRLYWYRQTLGQGPEFLTYFQNEAQLEKSRLLSDRFSAERPKGSFSTLEIQRTEQGDSAMYLCASSLGDRVFYEQYFGPGTRLTVT.